The 7 T cell receptor beta chains below come from one sample, sequenced in a study of T cell changes during pregnancy in multiple sclerosis. TCRdb's table, derived via immunoSEQ multiplex PCR, lists solely in-frame clones and lacks some. The sample lists about 38,000 clones, approximately 94% occurring once. This specimen consisted of CD4+ T cells from peripheral blood mononuclear cells, obtained in the second trimester of pregnancy. All receptors come from a female donor with multiple sclerosis, enrolled in a pregnancy study.

This chain links TRBV7-3 with TRBJ2-3; D is uncertain. Germline CDR1 is SGHTA and CDR2 is FQGTGA. The CDR3 extends over 15 amino acids. V lost 1 base and J lost 0, with 8 bases in between. This CDR3 reads CASSLSLRSTDTQYF. The DNA of the CDR3 is TGTGCCAGCAGCTTAAGTCTGAGAAGCACAGATACGCAGTATTTT. Full variable domain (missing parts from reference TRBV7-3 and TRBJ2-3): GAGVSQTPSNKVTEKGKYVELRCDPISGHTALYWYRQSLGQGPEFLIYFQGTGAADDSGLPNDRFFAVRPEGSVSTLKIQRTERGDSAVYLCASSLSLRSTDTQYFGPGTRLTVL.

V is TRBV28 and J is TRBJ2-7; 8 nucleotides match TRBD2. Germline CDR1 and CDR2: MDHEN and SYDVKM. The J segment lost 0 bases and the V segment lost 6 bases, leaving 16 bases of the junction unmatched. The CDR3 has 18 residues. The CDR3 protein is CASSSLNTMTSDSYEQYF. The CDR3 DNA reads as TGTGCCAGCAGCTCACTTAATACCATGACTAGCGACTCCTACGAGCAGTACTTC. The variable domain in full, with the rest retrieved from reference TRBV28 and TRBJ2-7, is DVKVTQSSRYLVKRTGEKVFLECVQDMDHENMFWYRQDPGLGLRLIYFSYDVKMKEKGDIPEGYSVSREKKERFSLILESASTNQTSMYLCASSSLNTMTSDSYEQYFGPGTRLTVT.

This rearrangement joins TRBV19 to TRBJ2-5; D possibly corresponds to TRBD1 (6 bases). The length of the CDR3 is 14 residues. Looked up from germline, CDR1 is LNHDA and CDR2 is SQIVND (reference sequence). V gave up 4 bases and J gave up 1 base, with 10 bases separating them. CDR3 in amino acids: CASSNGQRQETQYF. The CDR3, as DNA: TGTGCCAGTAGTAACGGACAGCGCCAAGAGACCCAGTACTTC. Full variable domain (remainder filled in from reference TRBV19 and TRBJ2-5): DGGITQSPKYLFRKEGQNVTLSCEQNLNHDAMYWYRQDPGQGLRLIYYSQIVNDFQKGDIAEGYSVSREKKESFPLTVTSAQKNPTAFYLCASSNGQRQETQYFGPGTRLLVL.

The chain couples TRBV5-4 to TRBJ1-1, with unresolved D. Germline V gene lookup returns CDR1 SGHNT and CDR2 YYREEE (reference sequence). The CDR3 is made up of 15 amino acids. The ends were cut back, 0 bases at V and 0 bases at J, with 9 bases in the middle. The CDR3 DNA reads as TGTGCCAGCAGCTTGGTCGGAGGGATGAACACTGAAGCTTTCTTT. This codes for CASSLVGGMNTEAFF.

This chain uses TRBV25-1 with TRBJ1-5, with D possibly matching TRBD1 (6 bases). Between the trimmed V and J ends, which lost 6 bases and 0 bases, there was a span of 15 bases. This CDR3 spans 16 amino acids. CDR1 MGHDK and CDR2 SYGVNS come from the germline V gene. CDR3 nucleotide sequence: TGTGCCAGCAGGGCAGGGGACCCCTATAGCAATCAGCCCCAGCATTTT. This translates into CASRAGDPYSNQPQHF.

Worth noting for this clone: The same CDR3 also results from other DNA sequences found in this sample. The chain joins TRBV7-9 to TRBJ1-1; 8 bases line up with TRBD1. This CDR3 has 14 residues. V was pared by 5 bases and J by 4 bases, with 6 bases of the junction left unmatched. Germline values: CDR1 SEHNR, CDR2 FQNEAQ (reference sequence). The CDR3 coding sequence is TGTGCCAGCAGCCCTGACAGGGGTTTCACTGAAGCTTTCTTT. Translation gives CASSPDRGFTEAFF.

This chain joins TRBV6-1 and TRBJ1-5; TRBD1 matches at 8 bases. V lost 6 bases to trimming and J lost 6 bases; unmatched junction nucleotides: 10. The germline CDR1 and CDR2 sequences are MNHNS and SASEGT. This CDR3 comprises 15 residues. As DNA, the CDR3 is TGTGCCAGCAGCTTGCAGGGGGCTGGAGGTCAGCCCCAGCATTTT. Protein product: CASSLQGAGGQPQHF.